The source of this T cell receptor (beta chain) is a study of cytomegalovirus exposure and HLA in healthy donors. Notes on the study in general: In terms of immune exposure information, only CMV serostatus was available. The authors enumerated roughly 160 TCR beta chains as linked to cytomegalovirus. Later work associated fewer than 20,000 TCR beta sequences with HLA alleles at 0.05 false discovery rate. Of the V segments, some could not be distinguished, including TRBV6-2 and TRBV6-3, and were excluded.

Details on this clone: The antigen is undetermined.

The germline V and J ends were trimmed by 3 bases and 5 bases, with 16 bases remaining between them. This CDR3 spans 15 amino acids. Germline CDR1 SNHLY, CDR2 FYNNEI. 13 Jbeta primers and 60 Vbeta primers were used for the PCR. TCRdb's copy holds only in-frame clones and misses some; the assay was immunoSEQ multiplex PCR. The table has about 160,000 clones, 82% seen once. The sequencing input was PBMCs. The source is a girl aged 10 to 17 in good health and CMV-seropositive. The chain uses TRBV2 and TRBJ2-5; D gene uncertain. The CDR3 DNA is TGTGCCAGCAGTGAGTCACGGGTCGCTGGGGAGACCCAGTACTTC. Its protein product is CASSESRVAGETQYF.